This TCR beta chain was identified during a study of blood T cell repertoires in COVID-19. For the study at large: The samples span acute and convalescent COVID-19 from the United States, Italy and Spain. PBMCs, B-cell-depleted T cells, or T cells provided the cDNA or gDNA that made up the material.

The CDR3 is made up of 14 amino acids. The ends were cut back, 0 bases at V and 6 bases at J, with 15 bases in the middle. Germline lookup yields CDR1 GTSNPN and CDR2 SVGIG (reference sequence). Libraries were prepared by immunoSEQ multiplex PCR; TCRdb keeps only in-frame clonotypes and omits some of them. Among some 340,000 clones, about 85% were seen once, and the ten largest hold roughly 3.4%. The origin of this receptor is a young woman with acute or convalescent COVID-19. The chain combines TRBV30 with TRBJ2-7, with D tentatively TRBD1 (5 bases). Sample: peripheral blood. As DNA, the CDR3 is TGTGCCTGGAGTGTACCTGGCAGGGCGCGCGAGCAGTACTTC. It encodes CAWSVPGRAREQYF.